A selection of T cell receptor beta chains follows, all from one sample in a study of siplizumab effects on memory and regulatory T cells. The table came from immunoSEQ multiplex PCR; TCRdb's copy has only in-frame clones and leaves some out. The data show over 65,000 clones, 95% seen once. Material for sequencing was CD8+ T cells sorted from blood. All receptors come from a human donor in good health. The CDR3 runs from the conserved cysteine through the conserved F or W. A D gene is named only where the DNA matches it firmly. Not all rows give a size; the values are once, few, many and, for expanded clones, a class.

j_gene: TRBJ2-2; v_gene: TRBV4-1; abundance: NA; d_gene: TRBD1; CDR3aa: CASSQSGQGALTGELFF; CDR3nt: TGCGCCAGCAGCCAGAGCGGACAGGGGGCGTTAACCGGGGAGCTGTTTTTT
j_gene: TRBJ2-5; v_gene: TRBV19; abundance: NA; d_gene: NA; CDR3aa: CASSIATGLETQYF; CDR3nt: TGTGCCAGTAGTATAGCGACAGGTTTGGAGACCCAGTACTTC
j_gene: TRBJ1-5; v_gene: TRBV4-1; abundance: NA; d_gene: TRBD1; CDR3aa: CASSPTDRGYQPQHF; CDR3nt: TGCGCCAGCAGCCCAACCGACAGGGGTTACCAGCCCCAGCATTTT
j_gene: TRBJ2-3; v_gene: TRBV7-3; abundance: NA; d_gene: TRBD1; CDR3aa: CASSPTGGIGDTQYF; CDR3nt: TGTGCCAGCAGCCCTACAGGGGGCATAGGAGATACGCAGTATTTT
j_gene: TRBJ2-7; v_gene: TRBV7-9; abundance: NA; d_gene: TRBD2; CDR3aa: CASSPGTSVEQYF; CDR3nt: TGTGCCAGCAGTCCGGGGACTAGCGTCGAGCAGTACTTC
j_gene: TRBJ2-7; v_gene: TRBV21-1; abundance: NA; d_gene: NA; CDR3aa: CASSWSSYEQYF; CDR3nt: TGTGCCAGCAGCTGGAGTTCCTACGAGCAGTACTTC
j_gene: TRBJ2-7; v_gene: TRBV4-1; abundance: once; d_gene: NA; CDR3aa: CASSQDLAYAYEQYF; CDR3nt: TGCGCCAGCAGCCAGGACCTAGCTTATGCCTACGAGCAGTACTTC
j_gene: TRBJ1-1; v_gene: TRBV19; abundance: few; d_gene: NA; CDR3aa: CASSIVGGQGYTEAFF; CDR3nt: TGTGCCAGTAGTATTGTCGGAGGTCAGGGGTACACTGAAGCTTTCTTT
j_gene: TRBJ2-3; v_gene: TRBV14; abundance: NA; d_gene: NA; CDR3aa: CASSQGFSDTQYF; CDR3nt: TGTGCCAGCAGCCAGGGCTTCTCAGATACGCAGTATTTT
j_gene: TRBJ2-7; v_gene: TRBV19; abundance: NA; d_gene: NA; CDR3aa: CASSGGYEQYF; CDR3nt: TGTGCCAGTAGTGGGGGGTACGAGCAGTACTTC
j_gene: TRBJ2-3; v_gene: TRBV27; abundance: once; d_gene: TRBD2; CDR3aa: CASSLLAGGGTDTQYF; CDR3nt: TGTGCCAGCAGTTTATTAGCGGGAGGGGGCACAGATACGCAGTATTTT
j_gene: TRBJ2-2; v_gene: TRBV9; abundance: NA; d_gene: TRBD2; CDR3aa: CASSVLPGRANTGELFF; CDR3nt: TGTGCCAGCAGCGTTCTTCCCGGGAGGGCGAACACCGGGGAGCTGTTTTTT
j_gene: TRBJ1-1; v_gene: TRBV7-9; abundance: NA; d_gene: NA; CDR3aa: CASTLPPNTEAFF; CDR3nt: TGTGCCAGCACCCTACCCCCGAACACTGAAGCTTTCTTT
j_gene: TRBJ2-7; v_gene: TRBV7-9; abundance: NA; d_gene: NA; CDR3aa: CASSLALDLYEQYF; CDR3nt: TGTGCCAGCAGCTTGGCACTAGATTTGTACGAGCAGTACTTC
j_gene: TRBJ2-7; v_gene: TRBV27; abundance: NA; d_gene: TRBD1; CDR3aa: CASATGGEQYF; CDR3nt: TGTGCCAGCGCCACAGGGGGCGAGCAGTACTTC
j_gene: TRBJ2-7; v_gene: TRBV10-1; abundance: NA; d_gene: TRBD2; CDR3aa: CASRGPSGRGSYEQYF; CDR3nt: TGCGCCAGCAGGGGACCAAGCGGGAGGGGCTCCTACGAGCAGTACTTC
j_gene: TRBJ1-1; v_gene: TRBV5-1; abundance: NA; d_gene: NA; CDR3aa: CASSLEAEKMNTEAFF; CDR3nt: TGCGCCAGCAGCTTGGAGGCAGAAAAAATGAACACTGAAGCTTTCTTT
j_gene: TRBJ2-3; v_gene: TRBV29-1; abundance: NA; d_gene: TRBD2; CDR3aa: CSGGGRTDTQYF; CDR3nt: TGCAGCGGGGGGGGACGCACAGATACGCAGTATTTT
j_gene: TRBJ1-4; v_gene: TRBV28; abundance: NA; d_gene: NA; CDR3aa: CASSPQREGPILFF; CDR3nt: TGTGCCAGCAGTCCCCAGAGGGAGGGGCCCATCCTGTTTTTT
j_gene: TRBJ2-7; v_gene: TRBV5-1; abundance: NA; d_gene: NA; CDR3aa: CASRLGAGVAEQYF; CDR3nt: TGCGCCAGCAGACTTGGGGCAGGAGTGGCCGAGCAGTACTTC
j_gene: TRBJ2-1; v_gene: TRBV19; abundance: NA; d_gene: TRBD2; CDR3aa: CASRPRTSGSGSYNEQFF; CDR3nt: TGTGCCAGTAGACCCCGGACTAGCGGGAGTGGGTCCTACAATGAGCAGTTCTTC
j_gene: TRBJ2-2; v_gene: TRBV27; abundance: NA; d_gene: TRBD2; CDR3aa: CASSWGGLTNTGELFF; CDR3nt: TGTGCCAGCAGTTGGGGAGGGCTTACGAACACCGGGGAGCTGTTTTTT
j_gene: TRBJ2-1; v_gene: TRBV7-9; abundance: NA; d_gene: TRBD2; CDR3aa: CASSPVTGEGRDNEQFF; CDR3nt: TGTGCCAGCAGCCCCGTGACGGGGGAGGGGAGAGACAATGAGCAGTTCTTC
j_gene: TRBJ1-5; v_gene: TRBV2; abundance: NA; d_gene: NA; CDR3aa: CASKHPQRDQPQHF; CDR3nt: TGTGCCAGCAAACACCCTCAAAGAGATCAGCCCCAGCATTTT
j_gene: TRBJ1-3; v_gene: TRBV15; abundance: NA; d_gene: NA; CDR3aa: CATPVPVAAGNTIYF; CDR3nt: TGTGCCACTCCGGTACCGGTGGCGGCTGGAAACACCATATATTTT
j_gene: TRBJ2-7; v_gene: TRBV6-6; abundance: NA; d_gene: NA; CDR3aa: CASSPRLAGSYEQYF; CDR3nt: TGTGCCAGCAGTCCGCGATTGGCAGGCTCCTACGAGCAGTACTTC
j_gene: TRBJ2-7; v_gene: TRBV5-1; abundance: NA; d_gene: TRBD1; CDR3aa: CASSYGTGVTYEQYF; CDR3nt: TGCGCCAGCAGCTACGGGACAGGGGTTACCTACGAGCAGTACTTC
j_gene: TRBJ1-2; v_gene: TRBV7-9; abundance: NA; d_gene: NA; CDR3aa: CASSESAPRWGYTF; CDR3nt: TGTGCCAGCAGCGAATCGGCTCCGCGATGGGGCTACACCTTC
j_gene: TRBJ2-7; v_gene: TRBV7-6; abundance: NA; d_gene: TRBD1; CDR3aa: CASSPGGTGNYEQYF; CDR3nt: TGTGCCAGCAGCCCAGGGGGGACAGGGAACTACGAGCAGTACTTC
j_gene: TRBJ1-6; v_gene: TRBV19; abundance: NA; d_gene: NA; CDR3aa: CASSMGQVGSPLHF; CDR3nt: TGTGCCAGTAGTATGGGGCAGGTGGGTTCACCCCTCCACTTT
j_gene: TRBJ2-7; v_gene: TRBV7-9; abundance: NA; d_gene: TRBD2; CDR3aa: CASSPPTSGSSHEQYF; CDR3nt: TGTGCCAGCAGCCCACCGACTAGCGGGAGTTCCCACGAGCAGTACTTC
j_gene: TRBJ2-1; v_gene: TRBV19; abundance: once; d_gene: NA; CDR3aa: CASYGSPYNEQFF; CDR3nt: TGTGCCAGTTACGGGTCGCCCTACAATGAGCAGTTCTTC
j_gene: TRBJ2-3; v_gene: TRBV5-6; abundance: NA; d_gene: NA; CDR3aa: CASSLGAPDTQYF; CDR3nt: TGTGCCAGCAGCTTGGGGGCCCCAGATACGCAGTATTTT
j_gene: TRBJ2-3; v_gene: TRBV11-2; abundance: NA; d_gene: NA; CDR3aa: CASSPWTQAQYF; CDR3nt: TGTGCCAGCAGCCCATGGACACAGGCGCAGTATTTT
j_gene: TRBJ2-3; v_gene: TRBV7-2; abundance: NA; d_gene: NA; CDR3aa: CASSLGRGDGTDTQYF; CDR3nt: TGTGCCAGCAGCTTAGGTAGGGGGGACGGCACAGATACGCAGTATTTT
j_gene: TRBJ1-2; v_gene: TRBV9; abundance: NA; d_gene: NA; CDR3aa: CASRGIFRDTNYGYTF; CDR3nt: TGTGCCAGCAGGGGGATATTTAGGGACACCAACTATGGCTACACCTTC
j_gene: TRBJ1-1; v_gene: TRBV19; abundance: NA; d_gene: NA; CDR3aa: CASSHRGGNTEAFF; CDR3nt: TGTGCCAGTAGTCACCGGGGTGGGAACACTGAAGCTTTCTTT
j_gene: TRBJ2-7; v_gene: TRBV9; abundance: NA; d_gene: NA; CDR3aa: CASSVGGGYPYEQYF; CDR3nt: TGTGCCAGCAGCGTAGGAGGCGGTTACCCCTACGAGCAGTACTTC
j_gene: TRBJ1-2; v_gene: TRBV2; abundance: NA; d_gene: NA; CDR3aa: CASSEWDQPLGYTF; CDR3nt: TGTGCCAGCAGTGAATGGGACCAACCACTAGGCTACACCTTC
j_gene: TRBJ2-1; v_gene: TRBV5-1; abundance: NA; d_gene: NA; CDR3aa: CASKLTENNEQFF; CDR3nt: TGCGCCAGCAAACTTACAGAGAACAATGAGCAGTTCTTC
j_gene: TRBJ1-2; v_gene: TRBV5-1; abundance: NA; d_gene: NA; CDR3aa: CASSLNGGTLAYTF; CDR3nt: TGCGCCAGCAGCTTGAATGGAGGGACACTTGCCTACACCTTC
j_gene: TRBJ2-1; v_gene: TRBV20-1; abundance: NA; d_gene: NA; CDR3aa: CSARYNEQFF; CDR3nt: TGCAGTGCAAGGTACAATGAGCAGTTCTTC
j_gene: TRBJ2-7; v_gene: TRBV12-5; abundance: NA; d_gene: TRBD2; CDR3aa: CASGLGSLWDYHSYEQYF; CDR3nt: TGTGCTAGTGGTTTGGGCTCCCTGTGGGACTATCACTCCTACGAGCAGTACTTC
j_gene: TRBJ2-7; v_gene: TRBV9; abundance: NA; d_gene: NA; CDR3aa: CASSAEPSANYEQYF; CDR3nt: TGTGCCAGCAGCGCCGAGCCTAGCGCGAACTACGAGCAGTACTTC
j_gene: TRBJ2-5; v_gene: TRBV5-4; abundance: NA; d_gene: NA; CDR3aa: CASSLEFREYQETQYF; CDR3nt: TGTGCCAGCAGCTTGGAGTTCAGGGAGTACCAAGAGACCCAGTACTTC
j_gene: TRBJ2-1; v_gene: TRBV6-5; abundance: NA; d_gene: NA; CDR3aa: CASSYSNSDEQFF; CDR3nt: TGTGCCAGCAGTTACTCGAATAGCGATGAGCAGTTCTTC
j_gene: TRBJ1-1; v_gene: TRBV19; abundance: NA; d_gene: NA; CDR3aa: CASSRRQRSWDTEAFF; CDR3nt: TGTGCCAGTAGTAGAAGACAACGCTCTTGGGACACTGAAGCTTTCTTT
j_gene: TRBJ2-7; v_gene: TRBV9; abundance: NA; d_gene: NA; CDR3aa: CASSVAGGLRSGEQYF; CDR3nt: TGTGCCAGCAGCGTAGCTGGAGGACTCCGAAGTGGCGAGCAGTACTTC
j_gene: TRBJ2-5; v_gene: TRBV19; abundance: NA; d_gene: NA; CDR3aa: CASSAKGVPQETQYF; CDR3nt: TGTGCCAGTAGCGCGAAGGGGGTCCCACAAGAGACCCAGTACTTC
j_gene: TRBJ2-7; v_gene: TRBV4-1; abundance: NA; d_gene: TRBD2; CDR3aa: CASSQGSGTTTYEQYF; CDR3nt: TGCGCCAGCAGCCAAGGTTCCGGGACTACCACCTACGAGCAGTACTTC